Below, 25 T cell receptor beta chains from the same sample are listed, as sequenced in a study of T cells after yellow fever vaccination (dated by TCRdb to the late 2010s). This specimen's treatment or condition label, interpreted: live attenuated yellow fever vaccine strain. Library preparation was by 5' RACE. Instrument used: Illumina NovaSeq 6000. The public reads were reanalyzed by TCRdb: fastp trimming at Q25, MiXCR alignment, in-frame beta chains only. CDR3 protein sequences are deduplicated, and each keeps its most common genes and DNA. The sample table holds hundreds of thousands of distinct CDR3 sequences, of which roughly 9% were seen once. The ten largest account for around 3.4% of the sample. The source was CD4+ T cells sorted from PBMCs, collected 5 days after the yellow fever booster vaccination. These receptor sequences come from a man between 18 and 35 years old who received the YFV17D yellow fever vaccine.

This clonotype has at least ten counts. V is TRBV5-1 and J is TRBJ2-5; 7 positions agree with TRBD2. Germline assignment: CDR1 SGHRS and CDR2 YFSETQ. Trimming took 2 bases from V and 2 from J; bases not matched to a gene: 3. CDR3 length: 14 amino acids. Written as DNA, the CDR3 is TGCGCCAGCAGCTTCGCGGGGGTGCAAGAGACCCAGTACTTC. This gives the protein CASSFAGVQETQYF.

This chain links TRBV5-1 with TRBJ2-1, with D maybe TRBD1 (6 bases). The CDR3 has 14 amino acids. V lost 4 bases, J lost 10 bases, and 18 bases lay in between. The germline gives CDR1 SGHRS, CDR2 YFSETQ. CDR3 coding DNA: TGCGCCAGCAGCCCCAACTTACAGGGAACGGAGCAGTTCTTC. Residues: CASSPNLQGTEQFF.

This clonotype showed up just a few times. The chain has TRBV5-1 and TRBJ2-2, with D perhaps TRBD2 (5 bases). CDR3 length equals 16 residues. From germline, CDR1 is SGHRS and CDR2 YFSETQ. V was trimmed by 3 bases and J by 2 bases, leaving 14 bases between them. For the CDR3, the DNA is TGCGCCAGCAGCTGGGCTAGCCGAATAAACACCGGGGAGCTGTTTTTT. Translated: CASSWASRINTGELFF.

There are a few counts of this clonotype. This chain joins TRBV7-2 and TRBJ2-1; D unclear. Trimming took 2 bases from V and 6 from J, leaving 14 bases between them. Germline CDR1 and CDR2: SGHTA and FQGNSA. This CDR3 spans 15 amino acids. The CDR3 is CASSLLWWGTNEQFF. CDR3 nucleotide sequence: TGTGCCAGCAGCTTACTGTGGTGGGGTACCAATGAGCAGTTCTTC.

V usage is TRBV5-5 and J usage is TRBJ2-3; D might be TRBD1 or TRBD2, each matching 5 bases. Trimming stripped 3 bases from V and 8 bases from J, with 16 bases between. Germline CDR1 is SGHKS and CDR2 is YYEKEE (reference sequence). The CDR3 extends over 14 amino acids. CDR3 amino acids: CASSWREGSGTQYF. DNA for the CDR3: TGTGCCAGCAGCTGGCGAGAGGGGTCTGGTACGCAGTATTTT. Supplemented by reference TRBV5-5 and TRBJ2-3, the full variable domain reads DAGVTQSPTHLIKTRGQQVTLRCSPISGHKSVSWYQQVLGQGPQFIFQYYEKEERGRGNFPDRFSARQFPNYSSELNVNALLLGDSALYLCASSWREGSGTQYFGPGTRLTVL.

Many counts were recorded for this clonotype. This chain uses TRBV30 with TRBJ1-6, with 12 bases matching TRBD1. The CDR3 is made up of 17 amino acids. CDR1 is GTSNPN, CDR2 SVGIG, per germline (reference sequence). V lost 2 bases and J lost 3; bases outside the gene matches: 5. The CDR3 sequence: CAWSSGTGGFYNSPLHF. Written as DNA, the CDR3 is TGTGCCTGGAGTTCCGGGACAGGGGGCTTCTATAATTCACCCCTCCACTTT.

This sequence joins TRBV3-1 and TRBJ2-3; D is unresolved. Germline assignment: CDR1 LGHDT and CDR2 YNNKEL (reference sequence). Trimming stripped 6 bases from V and 3 bases from J, with 16 bases between. CDR3 length: 15 residues. The CDR3 spells CASSRKIRMTDTQYF. CDR3 coding DNA: TGTGCCAGCAGTCGTAAGATACGGATGACAGATACGCAGTATTTT.

This clonotype has more than one count but fewer than ten. The chain combines TRBV4-2 with TRBJ1-5; 8 nucleotides align to TRBD1. The V and J ends lost 0 bases and 4 bases, in that order; junction bases with no gene match: 2. The germline V gene encodes CDR1 LGHNA and CDR2 YNFKEQ. The CDR3 has 15 amino acids. CDR3 sequence: CASSQERTGNQPQHF. The CDR3 coding sequence is TGTGCCAGCAGCCAAGAACGGACAGGGAATCAGCCCCAGCATTTT.

This clonotype has only a few counts. The V gene is TRBV5-6, the J gene TRBJ1-2; a weak D match, TRBD1 (6 bases). V lost 4 bases and J lost 8, with 18 bases in between. CDR3 length: 14 residues. The germline gives CDR1 SGHDT, CDR2 YYEEEE. The CDR3 DNA reads TGTGCCAGCAGCCGACCAGGGGCGGGGTACGGCTACACCTTC. This codes for CASSRPGAGYGYTF.

In its sample, this clonotype was seen many times. The chain joins TRBV29-1 to TRBJ2-3; unclear D gene. The V gene lost 6 bases and the J gene lost 1 base, with 11 bases spanning the gap. Germline V CDR1 and CDR2: SQVTM, ANQGSEA. This CDR3 has 13 amino acids. CDR3: CSVIPSGTDTQYF. CDR3 DNA: TGCAGCGTAATTCCGAGCGGCACAGATACGCAGTATTTT.

V and J are TRBV11-2 and TRBJ2-2; D uncertain. The CDR3 spans 13 residues. Germline CDR1 is SGHAT and CDR2 is FQNNGV. V shed 1 base and J shed 7 bases, with 7 bases lying between them. The CDR3 nucleotides read TGTGCCAGCAGCTTAGTTATGGGCGGGGAGCTGTTTTTT. Amino acids: CASSLVMGGELFF.

The chain uses TRBV20-1 and TRBJ2-5, with D perhaps assigned TRBD1 or TRBD2 (5 bases each). Trimming took 1 base from V and 1 from J, leaving 10 bases between them. From germline, CDR1 is DFQATT and CDR2 SNEGSKA (reference sequence). CDR3 size: 14 residues. CDR3 in amino acids: CSARAGGTQETQYF. CDR3 DNA sequence: TGCAGTGCTAGAGCTGGGGGAACCCAAGAGACCCAGTACTTC.

The chain links TRBV7-9 to TRBJ1-2; the D is unclear. CDR1 and CDR2 from the germline V gene are SEHNR and FQNEAQ (reference sequence). Trimming took 4 bases from V and 0 from J, leaving 12 bases between them. The CDR3 loop spans 15 amino acids. The CDR3 spells CASSSRAVSNYGYTF. The CDR3 bases are TGTGCCAGCAGCTCCCGGGCAGTTTCTAACTATGGCTACACCTTC.

This clonotype has a handful of counts. The junction differs from germline at one of its ends, possibly a read error. CDR3 DNA: TGTGCCAGCAGTTACTCTAACAGTATGAGTGGGAACTTT. Translating it yields CASSYSNSMSGNF. The chain couples TRBV6-2 or TRBV6-3 to TRBJ1-1; D is uncertain. This CDR3 spans 13 amino acids. From germline, CDR1 is MNHEY and CDR2 SVGEGT.

This clonotype was seen ten or more times. This sequence joins TRBV7-2 and TRBJ2-5; D perhaps matches TRBD1 (5 bases). Trimming cost V 5 bases and J 4 bases, with 11 bases left between them. The germline V gene has CDR1 SGHTA and CDR2 FQGNSA. This CDR3 is 13 amino acids long. DNA for the CDR3: TGTGCCAGCAGCCCAGGGTATTCAGAGACCCAGTACTTC. Protein: CASSPGYSETQYF.

V gene TRBV7-2 combines with J gene TRBJ1-1; D might be TRBD1 (5 bases). The CDR3 contains 16 residues. Per the germline V gene, CDR1 is SGHTA and CDR2 is FQGNSA. The V end was cut by 5 bases, the J end by 2 bases, with 18 bases between. The CDR3 region has the DNA TGTGCCAGCAGCCAAATCTGGGGGTCTAAAAACACTGAAGCTTTCTTT. This translates into CASSQIWGSKNTEAFF. The full variable domain, completed using reference TRBV7-2 and TRBJ1-1, is GAGVSQSPSNKVTEKGKDVELRCDPISGHTALYWYRQSLGQGLEFLIYFQGNSAPDKSGLPSDRFSAERTGGSVSTLTIQRTQQEDSAVYLCASSQIWGSKNTEAFFGQGTRLTVV.

This rearrangement joins TRBV30 to TRBJ1-1; 9 bases match TRBD1. Trimming cost V 4 bases and J 3 bases; bases outside gene matches: 6. Germline assignment: CDR1 GTSNPN and CDR2 SVGIG (reference sequence). The CDR3 is 14 amino acids. CDR3 DNA: TGTGCCTGGATGACGGGACAGGGCCACACTGAAGCTTTCTTT. Residues: CAWMTGQGHTEAFF.

This clonotype was observed at least ten times. The chain has TRBV4-3 and TRBJ2-3; a possible D gene is TRBD1 (7 bases). This CDR3 is built from 14 residues. Germline V CDR1 and CDR2: LGHNA, YSLEER. The V end was cut by 1 base, the J end by 7 bases, with 12 bases between. The CDR3 loop is CASSQGGGGNTQYF. CDR3 DNA: TGCGCCAGCAGCCAAGGAGGGGGCGGGAATACGCAGTATTTT.

The rearrangement joins TRBV6-2 or TRBV6-3 to TRBJ2-7; 8 bases are a match to TRBD1. Germline trimming cut 6 bases from V and 3 bases from J; bases unmatched to any gene: 10. Germline CDR1 MNHEY, CDR2 SVGEGT. The CDR3 is 15 amino acids. CDR3 coding DNA: TGTGCCAGCAGCCGGGGAACGGGACAGGACTACGAGCAGTACTTC. This translates into CASSRGTGQDYEQYF.

The rearrangement joins TRBV7-3 to TRBJ1-5; perhaps TRBD1 as D (5 bases). The germline V gene encodes CDR1 SGHTA and CDR2 FQGTGA. This CDR3 contains 14 residues. V shed 1 base and J shed 7 bases, with 11 bases lying between them. CDR3 in amino acids: CASSLNAGGQPQHF. For the CDR3, the DNA is TGTGCCAGCAGCTTAAATGCTGGGGGACAGCCCCAGCATTTT.

CDR3 region: CASKSPHEQYV. The CDR3 DNA reads as TGTGCCAGCAAGTCCCCTCACGAGCAGTACGTC. The J gene is TRBJ2-7, the V gene TRBV2; D gene unclear. Germline-derived CDR1 and CDR2 are SNHLY and FYNNEI. The CDR3 has 11 amino acids. V was pared by 7 bases and J by 5 bases, with 9 bases between.

This clonotype has only a few counts. CDR3 sequence reads: CSARGARGETQYF. CDR3 DNA sequence: TGCAGTGCTAGAGGGGCCCGGGGAGAGACCCAGTACTTC. This chain connects TRBV20-1 to TRBJ2-5; D is perhaps TRBD2 (5 bases). V lost 1 base and J lost 4, with 10 bases in between. This CDR3 spans 13 amino acids. Germline lookup yields CDR1 DFQATT and CDR2 SNEGSKA (reference sequence).

This clonotype was seen repeatedly, ten times or more. The chain employs TRBV7-9 and TRBJ1-4, with 7 bases aligning to TRBD1. Germline V gene lookup returns CDR1 SEHNR and CDR2 FQNEAQ (reference sequence). This CDR3 region has 13 residues. V was clipped by 5 bases and J by 6 bases; unmatched bases: 3. This CDR3 is CASSVGTDEKLFF. DNA for the CDR3: TGTGCCAGCAGCGTCGGGACAGATGAAAAACTGTTTTTT.

This clonotype has at least ten counts. The chain couples TRBV7-2 to TRBJ2-2, with TRBD2 matching over 8 bases. The germline gives CDR1 SGHTA, CDR2 FQGNSA. With 5 bases clipped from V and 6 bases from J, the junction kept 5 bases outside the gene matches. This CDR3 is 14 amino acids long. CDR3: CASSASLAAGELFF. As DNA, the CDR3 is TGTGCCAGCAGCGCGTCACTAGCGGCCGGGGAGCTGTTTTTT.

This clonotype was picked up a small number of times. V is TRBV5-1 and J is TRBJ2-1, with D perhaps assigned TRBD1 or TRBD2 (6 bases each). Trimming left V 0 bases short and J 7 bases short, with 14 bases between. The CDR3 runs to 15 residues. Germline assignment: CDR1 SGHRS and CDR2 YFSETQ. The CDR3 bases are TGCGCCAGCAGCTTGGAATCGGGGGCCCGGAATGAGCAGTTCTTC. Translating it yields CASSLESGARNEQFF.